The 13 T cell receptor beta chains below were found in one sample sequenced in a study of T cells in Graves' hyperthyroidism and ophthalmopathy. RNA transcripts served as the template for amplifying TCR beta CDR3 regions. A first-round RT-PCR of the TCR CDR3 used the HTBI primer set. MiXCR, run by TCRdb on the multiplex PCR reads, gives a single entry per CDR3 protein. Seen here are about 720,000 distinct CDR3 sequences, about 19% observed once, and the top ten hold roughly a sixth. What was sequenced was blood. These receptors originate from a woman between 45 and 65 years old with Graves' hyperthyroidism that later progressed to Graves' ophthalmopathy.

The rearrangement joins TRBV4-1 to TRBJ1-4; no definite D call. CDR3 length: 15 residues. Germline-derived CDR1 and CDR2 are MGHRA and YSYEKL. The V and J ends lost 4 bases and 0 bases respectively, with 9 bases between them. The chain's CDR3 is CASSPNSTTNEKLFF. Here the CDR3 DNA reads TGCGCCAGCAGCCCCAACAGCACAACTAATGAAAAACTGTTTTTT.

The sample holds a few counts of this clonotype. The chain links TRBV20-1 to TRBJ1-6, with unresolved D. Trimming cost V 0 bases and J 10 bases, with 13 bases left between them. Germline CDR1 reads DFQATT; CDR2 reads SNEGSKA (reference sequence). There are 14 residues in the CDR3. As DNA, the CDR3 is TGCAGTGCTAGAGATCCCCGTGACGAATCACCCCTCCACTTT. This translates into CSARDPRDESPLHF.

This clonotype appeared many times. The chain recombines TRBV6-1 with TRBJ2-5, with 9 bases fitting TRBD1. Trimming cost V 5 bases and J 4 bases; bases outside gene matches: 17. The CDR3 has 18 residues. Germline V gene sequence: CDR1 MNHNS, CDR2 SASEGT. Here the CDR3 DNA reads TGTGCCAGCAGTTCGGGCGCTGCGGGACAGGGTATCGCAGAGACCCAGTACTTC. It encodes CASSSGAAGQGIAETQYF.

This clonotype was observed many times. The chain links TRBV3-1 to TRBJ2-5; 7 bases fit TRBD1. Germline V lookup: CDR1 LGHDT, CDR2 YNNKEL (reference sequence). V gave up 5 bases and J gave up 3 bases; unmatched junction bases: 3. This CDR3 is built from 13 residues. The CDR3 coding sequence is TGTGCCAGCAGCTCCAGGGGGAAAGAGACCCAGTACTTC. Its protein is CASSSRGKETQYF.

The rearrangement uses TRBV27 and TRBJ2-6; 7 nucleotides match TRBD1. Germline loops: CDR1 MNHEY, CDR2 SMNVEV (reference sequence). The CDR3 extends over 16 amino acids. J lost 3 bases, V lost 5 bases, and 7 bases had no gene match. The DNA for the CDR3 is TGTGCCAGCAGTCACGCCACAGGGGATGGGGCCAACGTCCTGACTTTC. It is translated as CASSHATGDGANVLTF.

The gene calls are TRBV6-1 and TRBJ1-2; the match to TRBD1 covers 7 bases. The CDR3 totals 14 residues. CDR1 is MNHNS, CDR2 SASEGT, per germline. V lost 5 bases to trimming and J lost 5 bases; unmatched junction nucleotides: 8. In DNA, the CDR3 is TGTGCCAGCAGTAGTAACAGGGGACCTTATGGCTACACCTTC. It is translated as CASSSNRGPYGYTF.

V is TRBV20-1 and J is TRBJ2-2, with 13 bases that match TRBD2. V was pared by 5 bases and J by 6 bases, with 6 bases of the junction left unmatched. The CDR3 totals 15 residues. Germline-derived CDR1 and CDR2 are DFQATT and SNEGSKA (reference sequence). The CDR3 loop reads CSAGGTSGIAGELFF. The CDR3 region has the DNA TGCAGTGCTGGAGGGACTAGCGGGATCGCCGGGGAGCTGTTTTTT.

With respect to this clonotype: A junction boundary mismatches the germline segment, possibly from a read error. J is TRBJ2-7 and V is TRBV11-3; D not resolved. This CDR3 is built from 14 residues. Germline CDR1 and CDR2: SGHNT and YENEEA. For the CDR3, the DNA is TGTGCCAGCAGCTTAGCCCAGGCGGCTCACGAGCAGCACTTC. Translation: CASSLAQAAHEQHF.

This clonotype was seen more than once but under ten times. This rearrangement joins TRBV9 to TRBJ2-3; possibly TRBD1 for D (6 bases). V lost 0 bases and J lost 1, with 12 bases in between. The CDR3 has 16 residues. Germline V lookup: CDR1 SGDLS, CDR2 YYNGEE. For the CDR3, the DNA is TGTGCCAGCAGCGTAGATAGGCCAGGGGGCACAGATACGCAGTATTTT. Amino acids: CASSVDRPGGTDTQYF.

The V and J genes are TRBV4-1 and TRBJ1-5; 9 bases are shared with TRBD1. V lost 1 base to trimming and J lost 6 bases; unmatched junction nucleotides: 4. Germline V CDR1 and CDR2: MGHRA, YSYEKL. This CDR3 is built from 15 residues. CDR3 DNA: TGCGCCAGCAGCCAAGCCGGGACAGGGTTTCAGCCCCAGCATTTT. Residues: CASSQAGTGFQPQHF.

This clonotype was seen many times. The genes are TRBV18 and TRBJ2-1, with 14 bases aligning to TRBD2. The CDR3 loop spans 14 amino acids. J was trimmed by 10 bases and V by 5 bases; bases with no gene match: 4. Germline CDR1 and CDR2: KGHSH and LQKENI. The CDR3 DNA follows: TGTGCCAGCTCAAGGGGACTAGCGGGGGTGGAGCAGTTCTTC. Encoded protein: CASSRGLAGVEQFF.

The CDR3 nucleotides read TGTGCCAGCAGTTCAATTTTGGACGGGGCAAATGGCTACACCTTC. Translating gives CASSSILDGANGYTF. The chain recombines TRBV12-3 or TRBV12-4 with TRBJ1-2; TRBD1 might be the D (5 bases). The V and J ends lost 4 bases and 6 bases respectively, with 18 bases between them. The length of the CDR3 is 15 residues.

This clonotype was observed many times. The V and J genes are TRBV2 and TRBJ1-5; D perhaps matches TRBD1 (5 bases). The V gene lost 5 bases and the J gene lost 4 bases, with 15 bases spanning the gap. Germline lookup yields CDR1 SNHLY and CDR2 FYNNEI. There are 15 residues in the CDR3. CDR3 bases: TGTGCCAGCAGTAAATCGCGCGAGGGGAATCAGCCCCAGCATTTT. As protein: CASSKSREGNQPQHF.